Below are 31 T cell receptor beta chains sequenced from a single sample in a study of early T cells in non-severe SARS-CoV-2 infection. TCRdb re-called the 5' RACE reads with MiXCR, one entry per CDR3 protein. The sample consists of 30,000 to 40,000 distinct CDR3 sequences, roughly 7.1% of them appearing once. The input for sequencing was whole blood, taken at baseline. These receptors were taken from an adult who was a healthcare worker with PCR-confirmed SARS-CoV-2 infection or an uninfected control (not recorded which).

This clonotype was picked up a small number of times. The chain is built from TRBV7-9 and TRBJ1-3; 7 bases are shared with TRBD1. Germline V CDR1 and CDR2: SEHNR, FQNEAQ (reference sequence). The CDR3 spans 14 residues. V lost 5 bases to trimming and J lost 2 bases; unmatched junction nucleotides: 3. CDR3 bases: TGTGCCAGCAGCCCTGGGACAGCTGGAAACACCATATATTTT. This encodes CASSPGTAGNTIYF.

The rearrangement joins TRBV18 to TRBJ2-7, with 7 bases identical to TRBD1. The V and J ends lost 5 bases and 4 bases, in that order; junction bases with no gene match: 11. CDR3 length: 15 amino acids. Germline CDR1 and CDR2: KGHSH and LQKENI. The CDR3 nucleotides are TGTGCCAGCTCAGTAACAGGGGCCGCGCGTTACGAGCAGTACTTC. It is translated as CASSVTGAARYEQYF. Variable domain in full (rest from reference TRBV18 and TRBJ2-7): NAGVMQNPRHLVRRRGQEARLRCSPMKGHSHVYWYRQLPEEGLKFMVYLQKENIIDESGMPKERFSAEFPKEGPSILRIQQVVRGDSAAYFCASSVTGAARYEQYFGPGTRLTVT.

This clonotype was counted at least ten times. This chain joins TRBV18 and TRBJ2-5; D uncertain. Between the trimmed V and J ends, which lost 6 bases and 1 base, there was a span of 9 bases. The CDR3 length is 13 residues. From germline, CDR1 is KGHSH and CDR2 LQKENI. The CDR3 region is CASSLNLQETQYF. The CDR3 DNA reads as TGTGCCAGCTCTCTCAACCTCCAAGAGACCCAGTACTTC.

Only a few counts were recorded for this clonotype. The genes are TRBV5-1 and TRBJ2-1; 9 nucleotides agree with TRBD2. This CDR3 region has 15 residues. V shed 1 base, J shed 5 bases, and the junction held 4 bases outside the gene matches. CDR1 is SGHRS, CDR2 YFSETQ, per germline. CDR3 sequence: CASSLRASGNNEQFF. Written as DNA, the CDR3 is TGCGCCAGCAGCTTGCGGGCTAGCGGGAACAATGAGCAGTTCTTC.

Concerning this clonotype itself: This may arise from a read error, as a much more abundant clone is one base away. The chain recombines TRBV6-6 with TRBJ1-6; TRBD1 matches 7 bases. CDR1 MNHNY and CDR2 SVGAGI come from the germline V gene (reference sequence). The CDR3 extends over 16 amino acids. The chain's CDR3 is CASRLLPTGSDSHLHF. Written as DNA, the CDR3 is TGTGCCAGCAGATTACTCCCGACAGGGTCGGATTCACACCTCCACTTT.

At least ten counts were recorded for this clonotype. This sequence joins TRBV5-8 and TRBJ1-5; D unresolved. The CDR3 contains 13 residues. Trimming stripped 0 bases from V and 4 bases from J, with 5 bases between. In germline, CDR1 is SGHTS, CDR2 YDEGEE. CDR3 DNA sequence: TGTGCCAGCAGCTTGGAGCAGAATCAGCCCCAGCATTTT. Its protein product is CASSLEQNQPQHF.

This chain connects TRBV28 to TRBJ2-7; no clear D. CDR1 MDHEN and CDR2 SYDVKM come from the germline V gene. This CDR3 has 14 amino acids. Deletions cut 0 bases from V and 2 bases from J, with 8 bases between. The chain's CDR3 is CASSLWGPTYEQYF. CDR3 nucleotide sequence: TGTGCCAGCAGTTTATGGGGTCCTACCTACGAGCAGTACTTC.

This sequence joins TRBV5-1 and TRBJ1-4, with TRBD1 identical over 10 bases. The CDR3 sequence is 15 residues long. The V and J ends lost 0 bases and 6 bases, in that order; junction bases with no gene match: 2. The V gene's germline CDR1 is SGHRS and CDR2 YFSETQ. This chain's CDR3 is CASSLAGQGYEKLFF. CDR3 nucleotide sequence: TGCGCCAGCAGCTTGGCGGGACAGGGGTATGAAAAACTGTTTTTT.

This clonotype was seen many times. The chain couples TRBV5-4 to TRBJ1-2; D is perhaps TRBD1 (5 bases). V lost 4 bases to trimming and J lost 4 bases, with 11 bases between them. Germline V gene data show CDR1 as SGHNT and CDR2 as YYREEE (reference sequence). The CDR3 contains 13 residues. CDR3 protein: CASSHRTSYGYTF. Here the CDR3 DNA reads TGTGCCAGCAGCCATCGGACAAGCTATGGCTACACCTTC.

This clonotype appeared many times. The CDR3 nucleotides are TGTGCCAGCAGCACTGGGACTAGCGGGAGACCAGATACGCAGTATTTT. Translated: CASSTGTSGRPDTQYF. The V and J genes are TRBV28 and TRBJ2-3, with 14 bases lining up with TRBD2. The CDR3 spans 16 residues. J gave up 4 bases and V 6 bases, and 6 bases lay outside the gene matches. Germline CDR1 and CDR2: MDHEN and SYDVKM.

This clonotype occurred many times. V gene TRBV19 combines with J gene TRBJ2-1, with D unresolved. The V end lost 3 bases, the J end lost 9 bases, and 9 bases lay between the germline ends. This CDR3 region has 12 residues. The V gene's germline CDR1 is LNHDA and CDR2 SQIVND (reference sequence). Here the CDR3 reads CASSISETEQFF. The CDR3 DNA reads TGTGCCAGTAGTATCTCGGAGACTGAGCAGTTCTTC.

A remark on this clonotype: A much larger clone differs from this one at a single base, so this may be a read error. This chain links TRBV9 with TRBJ2-6; 7 bases match TRBD2. Germline CDR1 SGDLS, CDR2 YYNGEE. The CDR3 length is 17 residues. The ends lost 4 bases at V and 6 bases at J; junction bases unmatched: 13. This CDR3 is CASSSGTGGPVANVLTF. CDR3 nucleotide sequence: TGTGCCAGCAGCTCCGGGACGGGGGGACCTGTGGCCAACGTCCTGACTTTC.

Ten or more counts support this clonotype. This chain joins TRBV4-3 and TRBJ2-7; D remains ambiguous. The CDR3 has 13 residues. V lost 0 bases to trimming and J lost 2 bases, with 5 bases between them. In germline, CDR1 is LGHNA, CDR2 YSLEER. CDR3 sequence reads: CASSQDTTYEQYF. The CDR3, as DNA: TGCGCCAGCAGCCAAGATACGACCTACGAGCAGTACTTC.

This clonotype was picked up a small number of times. The CDR3 region is CASSLSPVGGERSYEQYF. CDR3 DNA: TGCGCCAGCAGCCTTTCCCCTGTGGGGGGAGAGAGGTCCTACGAGCAGTACTTC. The genes are TRBV4-1 and TRBJ2-7; D might be TRBD2 (6 bases). Germline-derived CDR1 and CDR2 are MGHRA and YSYEKL. V was clipped by 4 bases and J by 1 base, with 23 bases between them. The CDR3 has 18 residues.

As to this clonotype: This may arise from a read error, as a much more abundant clone is one base away. The CDR3 end shows no conserved phenylalanine or tryptophan, and so a read error is likely. The chain carries TRBV7-2 and TRBJ2-3; a weak D match, TRBD2 (6 bases). CDR3 size: 16 residues. Trimming stripped 3 bases from V and 2 bases from J, with 15 bases between. Germline V gene data show CDR1 as SGHTA and CDR2 as FQGNSA. CDR3 loop: CASSFGGSRTTDTQYS. For the CDR3, the DNA is TGTGCCAGCAGCTTCGGGGGTAGCCGAACCACAGATACGCAGTATTCT.

This clonotype has at least ten counts. The chain joins TRBV14 to TRBJ2-5; D remains unclear. This CDR3 is built from 15 residues. Trimming left V 0 bases short and J 5 bases short, with 13 bases between. Per germline, CDR1 SGHDN and CDR2 FVKESK. DNA for the CDR3: TGTGCCAGCAGCCAAGAGGGTCGGCACGGCGAGACCCAGTACTTC. Translating gives CASSQEGRHGETQYF.

In its sample, this clonotype was seen a few times. V gene TRBV10-3 combines with J gene TRBJ1-2; TRBD1 might be the D (6 bases). The CDR3 spans 15 residues. The germline gives CDR1 ENHRY, CDR2 SYGVKD. Trimming took off 6 bases at V and 3 bases at J, with 17 bases between the two ends. The CDR3 bases are TGTGCCATCAGCGGGGGCTTAGGTGGAGACTATGGCTACACCTTC. Translated, it gives CAISGGLGGDYGYTF.

For this clonotype: Germline and junction disagree at one end, which may indicate a read error. The rearrangement uses TRBV7-7 and TRBJ2-2; 9 positions agree with TRBD2. The CDR3 spans 19 residues. The germline CDR1 and CDR2 sequences are SSHAT and FNYEAQ (reference sequence). This CDR3 reads CASSLTVPSGRLYTGELFF. CDR3 in DNA: TGTGCTAGCAGCTTAACGGTTCCCAGCGGGAGGTTGTACACCGGGGAGCTGTTTTTT.

This clonotype was seen repeatedly, ten times or more. This chain connects TRBV10-2 to TRBJ2-7; possibly TRBD1 for D (6 bases). Trimming left V 5 bases short and J 6 bases short, with 11 bases between. Germline CDR1 WSHSY, CDR2 SAAADI. CDR3 length: 12 amino acids. This CDR3 is CASSPTGIEQYV. The CDR3, as DNA: TGCGCCAGCAGTCCAACAGGGATCGAGCAGTACGTC.

This clonotype showed up just a few times. The chain uses TRBV19 and TRBJ2-3; 7 bases agree with TRBD1. The ends lost 10 bases at V and 4 bases at J; junction bases unmatched: 11. Germline lookup yields CDR1 LNHDA and CDR2 SQIVND (reference sequence). The CDR3 has 14 amino acids. The CDR3 spells CATGQDVSADTQYF. CDR3 coding DNA: TGTGCCACAGGACAGGACGTAAGTGCAGATACGCAGTATTTT.

Ten or more counts support this clonotype. V usage is TRBV30 and J usage is TRBJ2-1, with D tentatively TRBD2 (5 bases). The germline gives CDR1 GTSNPN, CDR2 SVGIG (reference sequence). CDR3 length: 14 residues. The germline V and J ends were trimmed by 4 bases and 4 bases, with 14 bases remaining between them. The CDR3 DNA is TGTGCCTGGAATACGGGGTTAGGGTACAATGAGCAGTTCTTC. Translating gives CAWNTGLGYNEQFF.

This clonotype was seen ten or more times. The CDR3, as DNA: TGTGCCAGCGAACCGGCGGCGGGGGGTAGAAATGAGCAGTTCTTC. Translating it yields CASEPAAGGRNEQFF. This chain connects TRBV7-9 to TRBJ2-1; 8 bases map to TRBD2. Germline lookup yields CDR1 SEHNR and CDR2 FQNEAQ (reference sequence). The CDR3 extends over 15 amino acids. Trimming removed 8 bases from V and 7 bases from J; junction bases left unmatched: 13. Variable domain in full (rest from reference TRBV7-9 and TRBJ2-1): DTGVSQNPRHKITKRGQNVTFRCDPISEHNRLYWYRQTLGQGPEFLTYFQNEAQLEKSRLLSDRFSAERPKGSFSTLEIQRTEQGDSAMYLCASEPAAGGRNEQFFGPGTRLTVL.

Only a few counts were recorded for this clonotype. The chain couples TRBV13 to TRBJ2-2, with D possibly TRBD1 on 6 matching bases. CDR3 length equals 15 residues. Looked up from germline, CDR1 is PRHDT and CDR2 is FYEKMQ (reference sequence). With 4 bases removed from V and 10 bases from J, the gap between germline ends came to 19 bases. The CDR3 loop is CASSSGLQGFEELFF. CDR3 sequence (DNA): TGTGCCAGCAGCTCCGGGCTACAGGGTTTTGAGGAGCTGTTTTTT.

The V gene is TRBV5-1, the J gene TRBJ1-2; 9 bases are a match to TRBD1. CDR1 is SGHRS, CDR2 YFSETQ, per germline. The CDR3 has 15 residues. Trimming took 4 bases from V and 6 from J; bases not matched to a gene: 10. CDR3 sequence (DNA): TGCGCCAGCAGCCTGGAAAGCGGACAGGGGCATGGCTACACCTTC. Protein product: CASSLESGQGHGYTF. Full variable domain (outside the CDR3, taken from reference TRBV5-1 and TRBJ1-2): KAGVTQTPRYLIKTRGQQVTLSCSPISGHRSVSWYQQTPGQGLQFLFEYFSETQRNKGNFPGRFSGRQFSNSRSEMNVSTLELGDSALYLCASSLESGQGHGYTFGSGTRLTVV.

This clonotype was observed a handful of times. The chain employs TRBV19 and TRBJ1-2, with D perhaps matching TRBD1 (6 bases). Trimming left V 5 bases short and J 8 bases short, with 18 bases between. Looked up from germline, CDR1 is LNHDA and CDR2 is SQIVND (reference sequence). The CDR3 loop spans 14 amino acids. The CDR3 protein is CASSPGTGSGGYTF. The CDR3 coding sequence is TGTGCCAGTAGTCCAGGCACAGGGTCGGGAGGCTACACCTTC. The whole variable domain, remainder taken from reference TRBV19 and TRBJ1-2, is DGGITQSPKYLFRKEGQNVTLSCEQNLNHDAMYWYRQDPGQGLRLIYYSQIVNDFQKGDIAEGYSVSREKKESFPLTVTSAQKNPTAFYLCASSPGTGSGGYTFGSGTRLTVV.

This clonotype has just a few counts. The J gene is TRBJ1-5, the V gene TRBV6-2 or TRBV6-3; D is unclear. The CDR3 has 13 residues. V lost 8 bases, J lost 4 bases, and 12 bases lay in between. Germline CDR1 MNHEY, CDR2 SVGEGT. The CDR3 spells CASLQSLNQPQHF. The CDR3 nucleotides read TGTGCCAGCCTACAATCCTTAAATCAGCCCCAGCATTTT.

This clonotype was seen a handful of times. The V and J genes are TRBV29-1 and TRBJ2-2; D gene ambiguous. The V gene's germline CDR1 is SQVTM and CDR2 ANQGSEA. This CDR3 comprises 13 residues. Deletions cut 1 base from V and 0 bases from J, with 3 bases between. CDR3 in amino acids: CSVEATNTGELFF. The CDR3 DNA is TGCAGCGTTGAAGCGACGAACACCGGGGAGCTGTTTTTT.

The CDR3 loop is CATSDSAAGANVLTF. CDR3 DNA sequence: TGTGCCACCAGTGATTCAGCTGCTGGGGCCAACGTCCTGACTTTC. The gene calls are TRBV24-1 and TRBJ2-6; D gene unclear. From germline, CDR1 is KGHDR and CDR2 SFDVKD. There are 15 residues in the CDR3. Between the trimmed V and J ends, which lost 2 bases and 2 bases, there was a span of 6 bases.

This clonotype was found once. Given a much more abundant clone one base away, this may be a read error. J is TRBJ2-5 and V is TRBV29-1; D is uncertain. Per the germline V gene, CDR1 is SQVTM and CDR2 is ANQGSEA. The CDR3 runs 13 residues. The CDR3 sequence: CSVGLLIQETRYF. In DNA form, the CDR3 reads TGCAGCGTTGGTCTCCTGATCCAAGAGACCCGGTACTTC.

This CDR3 is CASSLLQGASTDTQYF. CDR3 nucleotides: TGCGCCAGCAGCTTGCTACAGGGGGCTAGCACAGATACGCAGTATTTT. This rearrangement joins TRBV5-1 to TRBJ2-3; 9 positions agree with TRBD1. With V trimmed by 1 base and J by 0 bases, 3 bases remained unmatched. This CDR3 spans 16 amino acids. Germline loops: CDR1 SGHRS, CDR2 YFSETQ. The whole variable domain, filled in from reference TRBV5-1 and TRBJ2-3, reads KAGVTQTPRYLIKTRGQQVTLSCSPISGHRSVSWYQQTPGQGLQFLFEYFSETQRNKGNFPGRFSGRQFSNSRSEMNVSTLELGDSALYLCASSLLQGASTDTQYFGPGTRLTVL.

With regard to this clonotype: A much larger clone differs from this one at a single base, so this may be a read error. The chain uses TRBV20-1 and TRBJ1-2; D gene uncertain. The CDR3 totals 14 residues. CDR1 and CDR2 from the germline V gene are DFQATT and SNEGSKA (reference sequence). The CDR3 DNA follows: TGCAGTGCTAGTCTTGGGTGGGTTGACTATAGCTACACCTTC. The encoded protein is CSASLGWVDYSYTF.